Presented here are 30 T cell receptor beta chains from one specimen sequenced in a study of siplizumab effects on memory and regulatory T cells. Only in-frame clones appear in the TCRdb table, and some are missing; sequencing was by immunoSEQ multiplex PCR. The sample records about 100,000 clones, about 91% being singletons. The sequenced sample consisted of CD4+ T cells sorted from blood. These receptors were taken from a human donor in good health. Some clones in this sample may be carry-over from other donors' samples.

The CDR3 DNA reads as TGTGCCAGCAGCGTAGGGGGGAGCACAGATACGCAGTATTTT. Translation: CASSVGGSTDTQYF. V is TRBV9 and J is TRBJ2-3; D tentatively fits TRBD1 or TRBD2 (5 bases each). The V gene's germline CDR1 is SGDLS and CDR2 YYNGEE. Trimming removed 0 bases from V and 0 bases from J, with 5 bases in between. This CDR3 is built from 14 residues.

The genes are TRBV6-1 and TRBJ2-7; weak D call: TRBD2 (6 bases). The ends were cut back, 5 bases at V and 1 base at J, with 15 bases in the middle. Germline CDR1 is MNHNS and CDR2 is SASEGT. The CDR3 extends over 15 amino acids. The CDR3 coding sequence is TGTGCCAGCAGTAACTACCGGGACTTATCCTACGAGCAGTACTTC. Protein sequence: CASSNYRDLSYEQYF.

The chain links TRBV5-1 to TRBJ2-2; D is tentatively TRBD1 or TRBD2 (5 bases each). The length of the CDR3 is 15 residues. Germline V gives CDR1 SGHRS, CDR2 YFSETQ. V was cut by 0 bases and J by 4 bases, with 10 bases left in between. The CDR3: CASSLGGVITGELFF. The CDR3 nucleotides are TGCGCCAGCAGCTTGGGAGGGGTTATCACCGGGGAGCTGTTTTTT.

The CDR3 protein is CASSLGVPGLYF. For the CDR3, the DNA is TGTGCCAGCAGCTTGGGCGTTCCCGGGTTGTACTTC. The rearrangement uses TRBV5-6 and TRBJ2-5; no firm D call. V was pared by 0 bases and J by 13 bases, with 13 bases between. CDR3 length equals 12 residues. Germline V lookup: CDR1 SGHDT, CDR2 YYEEEE.

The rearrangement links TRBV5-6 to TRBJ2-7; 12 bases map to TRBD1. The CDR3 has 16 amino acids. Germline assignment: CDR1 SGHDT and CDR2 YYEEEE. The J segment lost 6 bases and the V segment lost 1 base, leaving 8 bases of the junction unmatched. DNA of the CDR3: TGTGCCAGCAGCTTGCTCACCGGGACAGGGGGCCTCGAGCAGTACTTC. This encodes CASSLLTGTGGLEQYF.

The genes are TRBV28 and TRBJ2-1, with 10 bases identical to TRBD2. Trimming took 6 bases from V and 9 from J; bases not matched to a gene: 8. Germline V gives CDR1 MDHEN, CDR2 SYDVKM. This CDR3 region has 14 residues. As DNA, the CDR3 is TGTGCCAGCAGGCCTAGCGGGAGCGTAGGTGAGCAGTTCTTC. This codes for CASRPSGSVGEQFF.

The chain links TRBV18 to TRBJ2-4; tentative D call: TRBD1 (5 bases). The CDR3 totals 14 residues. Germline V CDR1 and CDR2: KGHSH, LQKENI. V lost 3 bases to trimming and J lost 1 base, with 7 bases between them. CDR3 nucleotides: TGTGCCAGCTCACCTGGGGCGGCCAAAAACATTCAGTACTTC. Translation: CASSPGAAKNIQYF.

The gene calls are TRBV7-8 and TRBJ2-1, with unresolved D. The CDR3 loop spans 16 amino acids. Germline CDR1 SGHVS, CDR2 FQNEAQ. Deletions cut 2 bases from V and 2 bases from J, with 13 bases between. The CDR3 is CASSLYVHPTYNEQFF. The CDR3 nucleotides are TGTGCCAGCAGCTTATACGTACACCCAACCTACAATGAGCAGTTCTTC.

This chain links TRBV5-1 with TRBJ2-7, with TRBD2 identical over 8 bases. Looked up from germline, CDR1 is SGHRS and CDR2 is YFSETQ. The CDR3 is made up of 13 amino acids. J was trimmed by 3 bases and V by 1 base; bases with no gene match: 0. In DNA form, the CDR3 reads TGCGCCAGCAGCTTGCGGGAGGGCTACGAGCAGTACTTC. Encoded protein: CASSLREGYEQYF.

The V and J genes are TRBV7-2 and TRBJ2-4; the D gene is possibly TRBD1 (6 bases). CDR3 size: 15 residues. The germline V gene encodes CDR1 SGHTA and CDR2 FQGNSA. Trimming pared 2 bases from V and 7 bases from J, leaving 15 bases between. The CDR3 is CASSLYQGLGNIQYF. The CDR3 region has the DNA TGTGCCAGCAGCTTATATCAGGGGCTGGGTAACATTCAGTACTTC.

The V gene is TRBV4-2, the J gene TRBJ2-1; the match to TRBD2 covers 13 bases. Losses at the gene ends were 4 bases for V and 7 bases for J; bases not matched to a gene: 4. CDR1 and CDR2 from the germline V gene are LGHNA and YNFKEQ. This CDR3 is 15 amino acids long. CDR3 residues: CASSRGLAGENEQFF. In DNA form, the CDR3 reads TGTGCCAGCAGCCGCGGACTAGCGGGAGAGAATGAGCAGTTCTTC.

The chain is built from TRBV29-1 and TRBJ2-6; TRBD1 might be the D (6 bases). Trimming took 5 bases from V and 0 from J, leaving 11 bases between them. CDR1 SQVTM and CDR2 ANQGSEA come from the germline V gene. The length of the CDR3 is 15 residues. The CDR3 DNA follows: TGCAGCGTTCGACAGGTGATCTCTGGGGCCAACGTCCTGACTTTC. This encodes CSVRQVISGANVLTF.

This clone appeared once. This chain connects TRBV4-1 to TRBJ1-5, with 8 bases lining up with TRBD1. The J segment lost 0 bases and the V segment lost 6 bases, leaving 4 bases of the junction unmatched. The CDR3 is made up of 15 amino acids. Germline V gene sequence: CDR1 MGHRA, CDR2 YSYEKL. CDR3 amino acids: CASSSDRGSNQPQHF. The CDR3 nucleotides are TGCGCCAGCAGTTCAGACAGGGGTAGCAATCAGCCCCAGCATTTT.

This CDR3 reads CASSLGASGRDTQYF. DNA for the CDR3: TGTGCCAGCAGCTTAGGGGCTAGCGGGCGAGATACGCAGTATTTT. The chain combines TRBV7-9 with TRBJ2-3; 8 nucleotides align to TRBD2. Germline CDR1 SEHNR, CDR2 FQNEAQ (reference sequence). Trimming took 1 base from V and 5 from J; bases not matched to a gene: 5. This CDR3 is built from 15 residues.

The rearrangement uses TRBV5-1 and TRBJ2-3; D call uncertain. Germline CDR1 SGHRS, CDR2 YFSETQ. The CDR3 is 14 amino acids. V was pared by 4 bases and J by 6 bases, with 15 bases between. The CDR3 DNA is TGCGCCAGCAGCCTCGAGGACGCTCTGGATACGCAGTATTTT. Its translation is CASSLEDALDTQYF. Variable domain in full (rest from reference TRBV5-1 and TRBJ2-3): KAGVTQTPRYLIKTRGQQVTLSCSPISGHRSVSWYQQTPGQGLQFLFEYFSETQRNKGNFPGRFSGRQFSNSRSEMNVSTLELGDSALYLCASSLEDALDTQYFGPGTRLTVL.

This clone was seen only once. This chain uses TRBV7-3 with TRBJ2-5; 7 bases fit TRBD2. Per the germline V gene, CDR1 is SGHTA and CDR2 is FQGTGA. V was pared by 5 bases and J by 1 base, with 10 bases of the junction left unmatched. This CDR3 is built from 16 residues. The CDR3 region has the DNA TGTGCCAGCAGCCTCACCGGGAGGCGGGGCCAAGAGACCCAGTACTTC. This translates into CASSLTGRRGQETQYF.

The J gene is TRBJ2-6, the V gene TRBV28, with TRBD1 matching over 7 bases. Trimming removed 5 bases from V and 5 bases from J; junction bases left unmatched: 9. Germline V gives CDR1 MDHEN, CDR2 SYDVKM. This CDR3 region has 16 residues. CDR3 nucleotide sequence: TGTGCCAGCAGTCCGCAAACAGGGGTTAGGGCCAACGTCCTGACTTTC. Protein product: CASSPQTGVRANVLTF.

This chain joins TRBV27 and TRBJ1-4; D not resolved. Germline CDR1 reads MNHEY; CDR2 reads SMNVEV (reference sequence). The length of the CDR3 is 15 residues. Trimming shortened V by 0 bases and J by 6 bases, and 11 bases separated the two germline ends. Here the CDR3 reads CASSLSSFVDEKLFF. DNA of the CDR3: TGTGCCAGCAGTTTATCGTCTTTTGTAGATGAAAAACTGTTTTTT.

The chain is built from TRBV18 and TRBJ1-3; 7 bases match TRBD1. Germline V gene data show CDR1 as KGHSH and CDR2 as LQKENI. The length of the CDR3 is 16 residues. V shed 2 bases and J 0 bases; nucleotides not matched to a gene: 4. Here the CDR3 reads CASSPGTVNSGNTIYF. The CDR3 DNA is TGTGCCAGCTCACCAGGGACAGTAAACTCTGGAAACACCATATATTTT. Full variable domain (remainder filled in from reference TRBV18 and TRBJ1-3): NAGVMQNPRHLVRRRGQEARLRCSPMKGHSHVYWYRQLPEEGLKFMVYLQKENIIDESGMPKERFSAEFPKEGPSILRIQQVVRGDSAAYFCASSPGTVNSGNTIYFGEGSWLTVV.

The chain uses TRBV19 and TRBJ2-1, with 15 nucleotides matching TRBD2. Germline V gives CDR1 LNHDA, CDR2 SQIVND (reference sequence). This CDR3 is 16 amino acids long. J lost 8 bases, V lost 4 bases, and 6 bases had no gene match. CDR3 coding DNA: TGTGCCAGTAGTACTCGGACTAGCGGGAGGGGGTATGAGCAGTTCTTC. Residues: CASSTRTSGRGYEQFF.

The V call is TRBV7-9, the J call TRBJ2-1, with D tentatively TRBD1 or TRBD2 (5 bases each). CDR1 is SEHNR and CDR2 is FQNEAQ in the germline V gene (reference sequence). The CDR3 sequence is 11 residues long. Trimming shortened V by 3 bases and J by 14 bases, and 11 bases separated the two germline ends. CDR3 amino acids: CASSFGAWEFF. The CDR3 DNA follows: TGTGCCAGCAGCTTCGGGGCCTGGGAGTTCTTC.

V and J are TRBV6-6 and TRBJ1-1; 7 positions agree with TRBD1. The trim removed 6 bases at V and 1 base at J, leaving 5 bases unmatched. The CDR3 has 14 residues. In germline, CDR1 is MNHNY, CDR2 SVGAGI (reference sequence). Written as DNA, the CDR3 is TGTGCCAGCAGGACGGACAGGACGAACACTGAAGCTTTCTTT. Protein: CASRTDRTNTEAFF.

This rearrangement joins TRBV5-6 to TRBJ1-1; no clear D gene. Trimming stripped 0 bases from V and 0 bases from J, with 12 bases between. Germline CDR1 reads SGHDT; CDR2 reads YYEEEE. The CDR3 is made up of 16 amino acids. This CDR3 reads CASSLDLQAMNTEAFF. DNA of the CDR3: TGTGCCAGCAGCTTGGATCTCCAGGCCATGAACACTGAAGCTTTCTTT.

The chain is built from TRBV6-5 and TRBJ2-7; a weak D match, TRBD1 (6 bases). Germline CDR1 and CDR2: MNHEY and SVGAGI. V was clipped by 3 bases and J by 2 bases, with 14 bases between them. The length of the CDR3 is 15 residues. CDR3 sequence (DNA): TGTGCCAGCAGTTATTCCGGGACACTTACCTACGAGCAGTACTTC. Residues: CASSYSGTLTYEQYF.

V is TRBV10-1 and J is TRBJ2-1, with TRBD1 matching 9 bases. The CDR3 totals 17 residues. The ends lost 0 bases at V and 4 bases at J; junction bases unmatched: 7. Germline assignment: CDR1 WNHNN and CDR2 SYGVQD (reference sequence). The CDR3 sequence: CASSESNRGRGYNEQFF. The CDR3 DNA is TGCGCCAGCAGTGAGTCAAACAGGGGGCGCGGATACAATGAGCAGTTCTTC.

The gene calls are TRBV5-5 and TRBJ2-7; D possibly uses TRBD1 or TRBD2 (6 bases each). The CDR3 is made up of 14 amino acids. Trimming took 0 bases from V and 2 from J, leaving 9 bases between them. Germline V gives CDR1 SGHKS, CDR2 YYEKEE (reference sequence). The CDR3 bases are TGTGCCAGCAGCTTGGCCGGGGGCCCCTACGAGCAGTACTTC. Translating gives CASSLAGGPYEQYF.

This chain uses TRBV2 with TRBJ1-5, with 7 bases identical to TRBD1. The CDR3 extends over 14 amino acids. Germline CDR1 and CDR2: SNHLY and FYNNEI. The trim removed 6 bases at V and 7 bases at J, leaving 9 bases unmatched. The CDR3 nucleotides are TGTGCCAGCAGAGAGACAGGGCAAGACCAGCCCCAGCATTTT. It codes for CASRETGQDQPQHF.

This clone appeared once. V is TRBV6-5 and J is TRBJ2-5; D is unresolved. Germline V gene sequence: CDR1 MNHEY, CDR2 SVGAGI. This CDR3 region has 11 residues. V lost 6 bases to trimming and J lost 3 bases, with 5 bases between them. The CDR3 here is CASRWEETQYF. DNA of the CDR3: TGTGCCAGCAGATGGGAAGAGACCCAGTACTTC.

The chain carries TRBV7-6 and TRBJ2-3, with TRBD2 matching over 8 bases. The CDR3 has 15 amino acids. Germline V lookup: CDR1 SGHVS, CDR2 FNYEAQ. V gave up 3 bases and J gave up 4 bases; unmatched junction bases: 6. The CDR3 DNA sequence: TGTGCCAGCAGCTTCCCCGGGAGGGGGGCAGATACGCAGTATTTT. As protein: CASSFPGRGADTQYF.

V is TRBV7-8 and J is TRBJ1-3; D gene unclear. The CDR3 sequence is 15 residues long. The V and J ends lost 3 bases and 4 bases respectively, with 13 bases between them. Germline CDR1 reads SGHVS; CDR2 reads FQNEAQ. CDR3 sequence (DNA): TGTGCCAGCAGCTTTCTTCCCCTTGGGGGAAACACCATATATTTT. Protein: CASSFLPLGGNTIYF.